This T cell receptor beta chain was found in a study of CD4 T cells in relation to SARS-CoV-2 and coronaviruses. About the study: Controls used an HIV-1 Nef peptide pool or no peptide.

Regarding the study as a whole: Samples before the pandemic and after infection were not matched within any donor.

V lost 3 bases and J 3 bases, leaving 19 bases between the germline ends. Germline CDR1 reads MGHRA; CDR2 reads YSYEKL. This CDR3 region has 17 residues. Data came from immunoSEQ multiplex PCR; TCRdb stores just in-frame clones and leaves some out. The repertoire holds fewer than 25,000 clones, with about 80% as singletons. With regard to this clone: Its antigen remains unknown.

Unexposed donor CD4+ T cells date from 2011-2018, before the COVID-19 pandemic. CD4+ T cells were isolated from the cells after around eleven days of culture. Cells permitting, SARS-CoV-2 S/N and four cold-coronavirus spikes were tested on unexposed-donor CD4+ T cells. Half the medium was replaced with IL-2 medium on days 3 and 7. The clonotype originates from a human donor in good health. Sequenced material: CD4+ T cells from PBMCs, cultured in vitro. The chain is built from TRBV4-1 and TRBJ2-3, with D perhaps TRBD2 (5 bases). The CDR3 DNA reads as TGCGCCAGCAGCCATCCCTTGGGAAAAGCGGCTACAGATACGCAGTATTTT. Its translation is CASSHPLGKAATDTQYF.